This TCR beta chain was sequenced for a study of cytomegalovirus exposure and HLA in healthy donors. Note on this clone: Its antigen is undetermined.

Study-wide results and caveats: With later analysis, a missense DCLRE1C variant became linked to TCR beta V- and J-gene trimming. In a later analysis, at a false discovery rate of 0.05, about 15,000 TCR beta sequences were associated with HLA alleles.

Primers for the PCR totalled 60 Vbeta and 13 Jbeta. The repertoire was sequenced with immunoSEQ multiplex PCR; TCRdb's copy has only in-frame clones and lacks some. The sample records 100,000 to 140,000 clones, less than 80% being singletons. CDR1 and CDR2 from the germline V gene are DFQATT and SNEGSKA (reference sequence). The CDR3 consists of 11 residues. Trimming removed 4 bases from V and 8 bases from J, with 11 bases in between. The chain couples TRBV20-1 to TRBJ1-2; maybe TRBD1 (6 bases). Sequenced material: PBMCs. This sequence originates from a man aged 25-45 years in good health and CMV-seronegative. CDR3 in DNA: TGCAGTGCTAAAGACAGGCTGGGCTACACCTTC. It translates to CSAKDRLGYTF.